These T cell receptor beta chains were read from a single sample in a study of post-analysis software for immune sequencing data. TCRdb fed the PCR reads into MiXCR, producing one record per CDR3 protein. The sample lists hundreds of thousands of distinct CDR3 sequences, 25% to 30% occurring once. The sample taken for sequencing was blood. The source of these receptors is a girl aged 5 to 17 with multiple sclerosis. CDR3s include the opening cysteine and the closing phenylalanine or tryptophan. The D gene is left open where the match is weak. For some rows the clone size is stated as once, few or many, or as a class when expanded; others skip it.

V gene	D gene	J gene	clone size	CDR3 DNA	CDR3 protein
TRBV7-9	.	TRBJ2-7	few	TGTGCCAGCAGCTTAGGGCCATACTACGAGCAGTACTTC	CASSLGPYYEQYF
TRBV28	TRBD1	TRBJ2-7	.	TGTGCCAGCAGTCGGGACAGATTCTACGAGCAGTACTTC	CASSRDRFYEQYF
TRBV15	.	TRBJ2-6	many	TGTGCCACCAGCAGAACAACCTCTGGGGCCAACGTCCTGACTTTC	CATSRTTSGANVLTF
TRBV27	.	TRBJ2-7	.	TGTGCCGGCAGTTTAGGGGCTCAGGGATTCTCCTACGAGCAGTACTTC	CAGSLGAQGFSYEQYF
TRBV10-3	.	TRBJ2-1	.	TGTGCCATCAGTGAGTCTTCCAAACAGGGAAACAATGAGCAGTTCTTC	CAISESSKQGNNEQFF
TRBV10-3	.	TRBJ2-3	.	TGTGCCATCAGCGAGATCGCAGATACGCAGTATTTT	CAISEIADTQYF
TRBV7-2	.	TRBJ2-3	.	TGTGCCAGCAGCTTATTAGAAGTCCCAGATACGCAGTATTTT	CASSLLEVPDTQYF
TRBV28	.	TRBJ2-3	.	TGTGCCAGCAGTACACCAACAGGAGATAGGCAGTATTTT	CASSTPTGDRQYF
TRBV4-3	.	TRBJ2-1	many	TGCGCCAGCAGCCAAGCCGGCAATGAGCAGTTCTTC	CASSQAGNEQFF
TRBV4-3	.	TRBJ2-2	.	TGCGCCAGCAGCCAAGACACCACGAACACCGGGGAGCTGTTTTTT	CASSQDTTNTGELFF
TRBV7-9	.	TRBJ2-1	.	TGTGCCAGCAGCTTAGGGGGAATTAGCGGTATTGACTCCTACAATGAGCAGTTCTTC	CASSLGGISGIDSYNEQFF
TRBV20-1	.	TRBJ1-1	.	TGCAGTGCTTCCACAGGGTACACTGAAGCTGTCTTT	CSASTGYTEAVF
TRBV20-1	.	TRBJ1-2	.	TGCAGTGCTAGAGGGGACATGTATGGCTACACCTTC	CSARGDMYGYTF
TRBV14	.	TRBJ2-1	once	TGTGCCAGCAGCCAAGCCCAGGGTGGCAATGAGCAGTTCTTC	CASSQAQGGNEQFF
TRBV29-1	.	TRBJ2-5	few	TGCAGCGTTGAAGATCGTACGGGGAACTGGGGGACCCAGTACTTC	CSVEDRTGNWGTQYF
TRBV12-5	.	TRBJ2-3	.	TGTGCTAGTTTAATGGGCGGCTACACAGATACGCAGTATTTT	CASLMGGYTDTQYF
TRBV6-1	TRBD1	TRBJ1-4	.	TGTGCCAGCAGTGAAGCACTAGGACAGGGTTATGAAAAACTGTTTTTT	CASSEALGQGYEKLFF
TRBV15	.	TRBJ1-6	.	TGTGCCACCAGCAGTGCTGGACAGCGGGCCCTCCACTTT	CATSSAGQRALHF
TRBV11-2	TRBD2	TRBJ2-4	few	TGTGCCAGCAGCTTAGGCAGGGACTACAAAAACATTCAGTACTTC	CASSLGRDYKNIQYF
TRBV20-1	.	TRBJ2-1	.	TGCAGTGCCCACGCTATGGGGGGCTCCTACAATGAGCAGTTCTTC	CSAHAMGGSYNEQFF
TRBV3-1	TRBD2	TRBJ2-1	.	TGTGCCAGCAGCCAAGATCTAGCGGGAGGGTTGTACAATGAGCAGTTCTTC	CASSQDLAGGLYNEQFF
TRBV6-5	.	TRBJ2-1	few	TGTGCCAGCAGCCGCAGGGACGGCGGGCCGGATGAGCAGTTCTTC	CASSRRDGGPDEQFF
TRBV4-3	.	TRBJ2-7	many	TGCGCCAGCAGCCAAGAATATGGGGAGCAGTACTTC	CASSQEYGEQYF
TRBV28	TRBD2	TRBJ2-7	.	TGTGCCAGCAGTCGTAGTGGGCAGGGCGGGGGCGAGCAGTACTTC	CASSRSGQGGGEQYF
TRBV4-3	TRBD1	TRBJ2-1	.	TGCGCCAGCAGCCAAGAGGGGACAGGGGGCTATGAGCAGTTCTTC	CASSQEGTGGYEQFF
TRBV7-9	TRBD2	TRBJ2-1	.	TGTGCCAGCAGCTTAGGTAGACTAGCGGAGCCTAATGAGCAGTTCTTC	CASSLGRLAEPNEQFF
TRBV2	.	TRBJ2-3	few	TGTGCCACAATGACGGATCGAACAGATACGCAGTATTTT	CATMTDRTDTQYF
TRBV7-2	TRBD2	TRBJ2-3	.	TGTGCCAGCAGCTGGCGACTAGCGGTGAGCACAGATACGCAGTATTTT	CASSWRLAVSTDTQYF
TRBV20-1	TRBD1	TRBJ2-7	few	TGCAGCGCAACAGGGGCGGCCTACGAGCAGTACTTC	CSATGAAYEQYF
TRBV7-2	TRBD2	TRBJ2-5	.	TGTGCCAGCAGCTTAGCCGCCCCGGGACTAGCCCAAGAGACCCAGTACTTC	CASSLAAPGLAQETQYF
TRBV7-9	TRBD2	TRBJ2-3	.	TGTGCCAGCAGCACGACAACTAGCGGGAGGAGTGCGTATTTT	CASSTTTSGRSAYF
TRBV9	.	TRBJ1-5	.	TGTGCCAGCAGCGTAGAGGCAGGCAATCAGCCCCAGCATTTT	CASSVEAGNQPQHF
TRBV4-1	.	TRBJ2-3	.	TGTGCCAGCAGCCAATCTCTAGATACGCAGTATTTT	CASSQSLDTQYF
TRBV9	TRBD2	TRBJ2-7	few	TGTGCCAGCAGCCCCCGATCTAGCGGCTACTCCTACGAGCAGTACTTC	CASSPRSSGYSYEQYF
TRBV11-2	TRBD2	TRBJ2-3	many	TGTGCCAGCAGCTATGCCGGACTAGCGGGGTCCACAGATACGCAGTATTTT	CASSYAGLAGSTDTQYF
TRBV3-1	TRBD2	TRBJ2-1	.	TGTGCCAGCAGCCAAGCTACCAGCGGGGGGTACAATGAGCAGTTCTTC	CASSQATSGGYNEQFF
TRBV29-1	.	TRBJ1-6	few	TGCAGCGTTGGGGTGACAGGTAATTCACCCCTCCACTTT	CSVGVTGNSPLHF
TRBV6-1	.	TRBJ2-1	.	TGTGCCACCCTCCCGGGTCTTACCTACAATGAGCAGTTCTTC	CATLPGLTYNEQFF
TRBV12-3/TRBV12-4	TRBD2	TRBJ2-3	.	TGTGCCAGCAGGACAACCGTCGGGGGGGCCCCGGCGGATACGCAGTATTTT	CASRTTVGGAPADTQYF
TRBV27	.	TRBJ2-3	.	TGTGCCAGCAGTTTAGACGGAGGCCTATACACAGATACGCAGTATTTT	CASSLDGGLYTDTQYF
TRBV20-1	TRBD1	TRBJ1-5	few	TGCAGTGCCCTTAACCGGGACAGGGGACTATATAGCAATCAGCCCCAGCATTTT	CSALNRDRGLYSNQPQHF
TRBV6-6	.	TRBJ2-5	few	TGTGCCAGCAGGGGAATGGGGGCCGGCCAAGAGACCCAGTACTTC	CASRGMGAGQETQYF
TRBV29-1	TRBD1	TRBJ2-1	few	TGCAGCGTTGAGGGCGGACAGGGTGGGTTCTTC	CSVEGGQGGFF
TRBV6-4	.	TRBJ2-1	few	TGTGCCAGCAGTGATGGGGGCGTTTACCGTGAGCAGTTCTTC	CASSDGGVYREQFF
TRBV4-2	TRBD2	TRBJ2-1	.	TGTGCCAGCAGCCAAGTGCTAGCGGACCCAGTAGGGTTCTTC	CASSQVLADPVGFF
TRBV4-3	TRBD2	TRBJ2-1	few	TGCGCCAGCAGCCAGGTCCCAGCGGGAGGATACAATGAGCAGTTCTTC	CASSQVPAGGYNEQFF
TRBV27	.	TRBJ1-6	.	TGTGCCAGCAGGAGGGTCATAAGGACCTATAATTCACCCCTCCACTTT	CASRRVIRTYNSPLHF
TRBV7-2	TRBD2	TRBJ2-3	.	TGTGCCAGCGACTACAGCGGGAAACCCACAGATACGCAGTATTTT	CASDYSGKPTDTQYF
TRBV6-5	TRBD2	TRBJ2-5	.	TGTGCCAGCAGTTCGCTAGCGGGGGGTGGTAGTGAGACCCAGTACTTC	CASSSLAGGGSETQYF
TRBV7-2	.	TRBJ2-3	few	TGTGCCAGCAGCCACCCGAACACAGATACGCAGTATTTT	CASSHPNTDTQYF
TRBV4-1	.	TRBJ2-5	many	TGCGCCAGCAGCCAAGTCCTTCGGAGCCCCCTAAGACGAGAGACCCAGTACTTC	CASSQVLRSPLRRETQYF
TRBV28	TRBD2	TRBJ2-4	.	TGTGCCAGCAGTTTATTACGGGTGCGGGAGCAGTACTTC	CASSLLRVREQYF
TRBV4-3	.	TRBJ2-3	many	TGTGCCAGCAGCCAAGGACTGAGCACAGATACGCAGTATTTT	CASSQGLSTDTQYF
TRBV5-1	.	TRBJ2-1	.	TGCGCCAGCACCCTGGGCTATGAGCAGTTCTTC	CASTLGYEQFF